This T cell receptor beta chain was documented in a study of identical twins listed by TCRdb under 2016. Notes on the research overall: The study deep-sequenced TCR alpha and beta repertoires from monozygotic twins, unrelated adults of various ages and cord blood to test whether fetal clonotypes persist. To rule out contamination, replicate twin experiments were performed at different times with different library preparation protocols.

V loses 6 bases of germline sequence and J loses 3 bases, and the interval between the two ends is 17 bases. The CDR3 holds 15 amino acids from the cysteine to the phenylalanine. Solely the CDR3 DNA is kept, with 45 bases framed from the first base. CDR1 SNHLY and CDR2 FYNNEI were looked up in the germline V gene. Library preparation employed 5' RACE. Sequenced on an Illumina HiSeq 2000. A universal primer binding site was added through template switching, and the final cDNA carried a unique molecular identifier so that TCR cDNA molecules could be counted accurately. Specific primers in the conserved constant-segment region were used to synthesize first-strand cDNA for TCR alpha and beta chains. To control for contamination, every cDNA library carried two barcodes: a SMART-Mk sample barcode plus Illumina barcodes. TruSeq adapter sequences along with Illumina sample barcodes were introduced in two successive PCR steps. TCR alpha and beta cDNA libraries were sequenced on the Illumina HiSeq platform with custom primers. On the authors' methods: Unique molecular identifiers were extracted from raw reads with MiGEC, and CDR3 positions were determined with MiXCR. Recombination models were inferred per individual with the repgenHMM and IGoR tools using an EM algorithm. Shared clonotypes were analyzed with the tcR package in R, and sharing was normalized by the product of cloneset sizes. To study raw recombination free of thymic and clonal selection effects, out-of-frame nonproductive sequences were analyzed. The public reads were reprocessed in TCRdb via fastp at Q25 and MiXCR, keeping in-frame beta chains. Each CDR3 protein gets just one entry, which takes the most common genes and DNA from the rows behind it. The V and J calls were not made by the authors but by TCRdb's processing. This sample has 450,000 or so distinct CDR3 sequences in its table, and about 24% of those were observed once. The leading ten clones occupy 2.9% of the sample.

There are a few counts of this clonotype. The specificity of this receptor is unknown. No much larger clonotype is one base removed from it; base qualities were not supplied. Summary of the overall study and its limitations: Zero-insertion analyses could be partly confounded by invariant T cells such as MAIT and iNKT, although diverse VJ usage argued against such confounding for most clonotypes. The excess sharing between twins in beta out-of-frame sequences was weaker because fewer shared sequences reduced the signal-to-noise ratio. In monozygotic twins, out-of-frame TCR alpha sharing was systematically underestimated by recombination models, although the models agreed with sharing between unrelated individuals. Because the same donors could not be followed over many years, the conclusions relied on cross-sectional statistical analysis. Compared with coincidental sharing between unrelated individuals, out-of-frame TCR alpha sequences shared between twins had an excess of sequences with low generation probability. Abundant cord blood beta clonotypes had fewer insertions, young adult naive repertoires showed a similar but weaker trend, and memory repertoires showed no such trend.

Every donor was a healthy Caucasian. Three pairs of female monozygotic twins, all aged about 18 to 30 years, made up the twin cohort. CD4+ and CD8+ T cell populations were isolated with positive isolation kits from Invitrogen. These same data were also listed under a study on T cells expressing NK-cell markers. The second investigation adds: TCR beta-chain repertoires were profiled in sorted CD3+CD56+NKG2C+, CD3+CD56+NKG2C- and CD3+CD56-NKG2C+ T-cell subsets from eight donors. Of the eight sequenced donors, seven were found to be HCMV-seropositive and one was found to be HCMV-seronegative. To restrict sorting to alphabetaTCR-expressing T cells, an anti-gammadeltaTCR antibody was added in several experiments. In a handful of donors, the dominant CD3+CD56+NKG2C+ clonotypes were among the top 10 CD8+ clonotypes and accounted for about 1.0-7.5% of CD8+ T cells. Those dominant clonotypes were again the most abundant among CD3+CD56-NKG2C+ cells in several donors, at 28.3-60.1%. Whether the expanded NKG2C-expressing T cell clones were specific for HCMV antigens remained unclear. All eight donors whose samples were sequenced were randomly selected healthy volunteers, three of them men and five women. HCMV-specific IgG was detected in serum with a commercial ELISA kit to determine HCMV serostatus. Reads were demultiplexed and grouped by UMI with MIGEC, and clonotypes were assembled and quantified with MiTCR. To exclude erroneous sequences, any TCR cDNA sequence not supported by at least two reads was discarded. The tcR package was used for downstream repertoire analysis, and clonotypes were matched between fractions using CDR3 nucleotide sequence together with V segment. Antigen specificity was annotated against VDJdb with VDJmatch, allowing one amino acid substitution in CDR3.

This receptor chain uses TRBV2 and TRBJ2-5; the D gene is possibly TRBD2, with 6 bases matching. The sample taken for sequencing was CD4+ T cells sorted from blood. This sequence originates from a woman aged 18-30 years in good health. In nucleotide form, the sequence is TGTGCCAGCAGGCCGCAGGGAGGTCGGGAAGAGACCCAGTACTTC. The resulting protein is CASRPQGGREETQYF.